These T cell receptor beta chains were read from a single sample in a study of T cell repertoires in cytomegalovirus infection. TCRdb independently ran MiXCR on the reads; one entry per CDR3 protein. The top ten hold approximately 14% of the sample, which has some 400,000 distinct CDR3 sequences, around 32% seen once. The source material was PBMCs. Receptor source: a human donor in good health (CMV status not recorded). Some clones in this sample may be carry-over from other donors' samples. CDR3s include the opening cysteine and the closing phenylalanine or tryptophan. D genes are given only for firm matches. Some rows have no size entry. The others give once, few or many, or a class for an expanded clone.

j_gene,abundance,d_gene,v_gene,CDR3nt,CDR3aa
TRBJ1-1,many,NA,TRBV7-2,TGTGCCAGCAACCGAGGGGGGGCTGATACTGAAGCTTTCTTT,CASNRGGADTEAFF
TRBJ1-2,NA,TRBD1,TRBV20-1,TGCAGTGCTGTGGGGACAGGGGGGGTCTATGGCTACACCTTC,CSAVGTGGVYGYTF
TRBJ1-6,NA,NA,TRBV25-1,TGTGCCAGCAGTGGGGGACAAGGGTCACCCCTCCACTTT,CASSGGQGSPLHF
TRBJ1-3,NA,TRBD1,TRBV6-1,TGTGCCAGCAGTAGAGACAGGGCAAGTGGAAACACCATATATTTT,CASSRDRASGNTIYF
TRBJ2-7,NA,NA,TRBV29-1,TGCAGCGTTAGAAGAGGGAACCACGAGCAGTACTTC,CSVRRGNHEQYF
TRBJ2-5,many,TRBD2,TRBV28,TGTGCCAGCAGGACAAGCGGGGGTCGAGAGACCCAGTACTTC,CASRTSGGRETQYF
TRBJ2-3,NA,TRBD1,TRBV27,TGTGCCAGCAACCGAGACAGGGCCACAGATACGCAGTATTTT,CASNRDRATDTQYF
TRBJ2-7,many,NA,TRBV7-2,TGTGCCAGCAGCCCACAAGGGGTTTACTCCTACGAGCAGTACTTC,CASSPQGVYSYEQYF
TRBJ1-2,NA,NA,TRBV7-8,TGTGCCAGCAGCGTCAGGGCCCGGAGAAATAACTATGGCTACACCTTC,CASSVRARRNNYGYTF
TRBJ2-5,NA,NA,TRBV6-6,TGTGCCAGCAGTTATATGGGCGGAGGGAACCAAGAGACCCAGTACTTC,CASSYMGGGNQETQYF
TRBJ1-2,NA,NA,TRBV6-6,TGTGCCAGCAGTTACATTGTAGGTGACTATGGCTACACCTTC,CASSYIVGDYGYTF
TRBJ2-1,few,NA,TRBV5-4,TGTGCCAGCAGCCACGACCTAGCGTCGGATGAGCAGTTCTTC,CASSHDLASDEQFF
TRBJ1-5,NA,NA,TRBV28,TGTGCCAGCAGCCTTGGGGGTTTAGAGGATCAGCCCCAGCATTTT,CASSLGGLEDQPQHF
TRBJ2-7,few,NA,TRBV27,TGTGCCAGCAGTTTATCCGAACAGGGTTCCTACGAGCAGTACTTC,CASSLSEQGSYEQYF
TRBJ2-2,few,TRBD1,TRBV28,TGTGCCAGCAGTCGGACAGGTTGGAACACCGGGGAGCTGTTTTTT,CASSRTGWNTGELFF
TRBJ2-5,once,NA,TRBV6-6,TGTGCCAGCAGTTACTTTGGCGGGGAAGAGACCCAGTACTTC,CASSYFGGEETQYF
TRBJ1-5,NA,NA,TRBV20-1,TGCAGTGCTAGTAGAAACAGGGACCGCAATCAGCCCCAGCATTTT,CSASRNRDRNQPQHF
TRBJ1-1,many,NA,TRBV7-2,TGTGCCAGCAGCACGTGGGGGGGTAACACTGAAGCTTTCTTT,CASSTWGGNTEAFF
TRBJ2-7,NA,NA,TRBV6-1,TGTGCCAGCAGCCTATTCGCCCCAGTATTCGACGGGGGGACAAACTACGAGCAGTACTTC,CASSLFAPVFDGGTNYEQYF
TRBJ2-3,NA,TRBD2,TRBV6-1,TGTGCCAGCAGTGAAATGACTAGCGGGGTCCTCACAGATACGCAGTATTTT,CASSEMTSGVLTDTQYF
TRBJ1-6,many,NA,TRBV7-2,TGTGCCAGCAGCTTACTCAGGGAGGGTTCACCCCTCCACTTT,CASSLLREGSPLHF
TRBJ2-1,few,NA,TRBV24-1,TGTGCCACCAGTGACCCGCGCTCGGAGTCATACAATGAGCAGTTCTTC,CATSDPRSESYNEQFF
TRBJ2-5,few,NA,TRBV5-4,TGTGCCAGCAGCGTCAGCGAAGGGGAGTGGGTAGAGACCCAGTACTTC,CASSVSEGEWVETQYF
TRBJ1-2,many,NA,TRBV7-2,TGTGCCAGCGGGAACGGCCCTACGGGCTACACCTTC,CASGNGPTGYTF
TRBJ2-1,many,TRBD1,TRBV4-2,TGTGCCAGCAGCCAAGAGAGCCCCACAGGGGCTAACAATGAGCAGTTCTTC,CASSQESPTGANNEQFF
TRBJ2-7,NA,TRBD1,TRBV4-3,TGCGCCAGCAGCCAGGGACCGGGACAGGGCTACGAGCAGTACTTC,CASSQGPGQGYEQYF
TRBJ1-1,NA,NA,TRBV5-1,TGCGCCAGCAGCTCCGGACGCAGTTACCAAGCTTTCTTT,CASSSGRSYQAFF
TRBJ2-3,NA,NA,TRBV11-2,TGTGCCAGCAGCTCCATACCCCCAGATACGCAGTATTTT,CASSSIPPDTQYF
TRBJ1-6,NA,NA,TRBV6-1,TGTGCCAGCATGATTCGACAGGTTAATTCACCCCTCCACTTT,CASMIRQVNSPLHF
TRBJ2-3,NA,NA,TRBV20-1,TGCAGTGCTAGCGGGCACCAGGGGCACTCCACTAGCACAGATACGCAGTATTTT,CSASGHQGHSTSTDTQYF
TRBJ1-5,few,TRBD1,TRBV18,TGTGCCAGCTCACCCACAGGGGGTAGCAATCAGCCCCAGCATTTT,CASSPTGGSNQPQHF
TRBJ2-5,many,NA,TRBV7-2,TGTGCCAGCAGCTTAGCCCCAGGGTCGGGTCAAGAGACCCAGTACTTC,CASSLAPGSGQETQYF
TRBJ2-1,many,TRBD1,TRBV19,TGTGCCAGTAGTATAGATCCGGGACAGGCCATTAATGAGCAGTTCTTC,CASSIDPGQAINEQFF
TRBJ2-3,many,NA,TRBV7-2,TGTGCCAGCAGCTTAGGGTATGGGTACCAAGATACGCAGTATTTT,CASSLGYGYQDTQYF
TRBJ2-6,NA,NA,TRBV6-2/TRBV6-3,TGTGCCAGCAGTTACAACAGGGTGTCTGGGGCCAACGTCCTGACTTTC,CASSYNRVSGANVLTF
TRBJ2-3,NA,NA,TRBV6-5,TGTGCCAGCAGTTACTCGAAAGTTAGCCAGTTATCTGATACGCAGTATTTT,CASSYSKVSQLSDTQYF
TRBJ2-7,NA,TRBD2,TRBV7-8,TGTGCCAGCAGCATAACTAGCGGGGGGCACTACGAGCAGTACTTC,CASSITSGGHYEQYF
TRBJ1-1,many,NA,TRBV7-8,TGTGCCAGCAGCTCGGCTTCTGGGGAAACTGAAGCTTTCTTT,CASSSASGETEAFF
TRBJ1-4,few,NA,TRBV6-1,TGTGCCAGCAGTGAAGAATGGGCAGCTTTTGCAACTAATGAAAAACTGTTTTTT,CASSEEWAAFATNEKLFF
TRBJ2-7,few,NA,TRBV4-1,TGCGCCAGCAGCGTCGGCCAGGGGGGACTCTACGAGCAGTACTTC,CASSVGQGGLYEQYF
TRBJ2-5,NA,NA,TRBV11-2,TGTGCCAGCAGCAGAATACGACAGGTGGCGGGTGAGACCCAGTACTTC,CASSRIRQVAGETQYF
TRBJ1-1,NA,NA,TRBV10-3,TGTGCCATCAGTGAGGTCCAGGAGATGAACACTGAAGCTTTCTTT,CAISEVQEMNTEAFF
TRBJ1-4,many,NA,TRBV7-8,TGTGCCAGCAGCTTAGCAGGGCTGGCTAATGAAAAACTGTTTTTT,CASSLAGLANEKLFF
TRBJ2-5,NA,NA,TRBV29-1,TGCAGCGTTTCCCAGCCCACTGGAGAGACCCAGTACTTC,CSVSQPTGETQYF
TRBJ1-6,few,NA,TRBV12-3/TRBV12-4,TGTGCCAGCAGTTTATTTGGTGATTCACCCCTCCACTTT,CASSLFGDSPLHF
TRBJ2-7,few,TRBD1,TRBV6-5,TGTGCCAGCAGTTACACCCTAGGGACAGACTACGAGCAGTACTTC,CASSYTLGTDYEQYF
TRBJ2-7,NA,NA,TRBV4-2,TGTGCCAGCAGCCAAGGGGCGGACGTTACTCGGGGGGAGCAGTACTTC,CASSQGADVTRGEQYF
TRBJ2-1,NA,TRBD1,TRBV7-6,TGTGCCAGCAGCTTACCCATTGCGGGGACAGGGGGGGGTGAGCAGTTCTTC,CASSLPIAGTGGGEQFF
TRBJ1-1,NA,TRBD1,TRBV6-6,TGTGCCAGCAGTCGATGGGACAGACAATATGAAGCTTTCTTT,CASSRWDRQYEAFF
TRBJ2-7,NA,NA,TRBV7-2,TGTGCCAGCAGCCCGGGACGGCAAAGCTCCTACGAGCAGTACTTC,CASSPGRQSSYEQYF
TRBJ2-7,few,TRBD1,TRBV4-1,TGCGCCAGCAGCCATCCGGGACAGGGGGACTCCTACGAGCAGTACTTC,CASSHPGQGDSYEQYF
TRBJ2-1,few,TRBD2,TRBV6-6,TGTGCCAGCAGTTACTCTCCGGGGACTAAGCAGTTCTTC,CASSYSPGTKQFF
TRBJ2-4,NA,NA,TRBV7-2,TGTGCCAGCAGCGTGGGGGGCGGATCCAAAAACATTCAGTACTTC,CASSVGGGSKNIQYF
TRBJ2-7,few,NA,TRBV10-3,TGTGCCATCAGTGAGTCGACAACAGTAGTAACCTCCTACGAGCAGTACTTC,CAISESTTVVTSYEQYF
TRBJ2-5,NA,NA,TRBV9,TGTGCCAGCAGCGTAGAGGGCAGGAGGTCGGAGACCCAGTACTTC,CASSVEGRRSETQYF
TRBJ1-4,NA,NA,TRBV12-3/TRBV12-4,TGTGCCAGCAGGACCAGGAGACAGCTTAATGAAAAACTGTTTTTT,CASRTRRQLNEKLFF
TRBJ1-3,few,NA,TRBV11-2,TGTGCCAGCAGCTTCTCAACCCCGGGACGGAGGATCTCTGGAAACACCATATATTTT,CASSFSTPGRRISGNTIYF
TRBJ2-7,NA,TRBD2,TRBV10-3,TGTGCCATCAGTGAGTCGAGCGGGGGCCGGAGCTCCTACGAGCAGTACTTC,CAISESSGGRSSYEQYF